This T cell receptor (beta chain) was observed in a study of cytomegalovirus exposure and HLA in healthy donors. Vbeta (60) and Jbeta (13) primers were used in the PCR. Only in-frame clones appear in the TCRdb table, and some are missing; sequencing was by immunoSEQ multiplex PCR. Of 150,000 to 200,000 clones listed, 87% are singletons. Trimming removed 2 bases from V and 4 bases from J, with 18 bases in between. Looked up from germline, CDR1 is SGHRS and CDR2 is YFSETQ. This CDR3 is built from 16 residues. The sequence was collected from a boy aged 2 to 10 in good health and CMV-seronegative. What was sequenced was PBMCs. The gene calls are TRBV5-1 and TRBJ1-1; D may be TRBD1 (6 bases). CDR3 bases: TGCGCCAGCAGCTTCCTGAAACAGGGATCCGGCACTGAAGCTTTCTTT. The encoded protein is CASSFLKQGSGTEAFF.